These 7 T cell receptor beta chains came from one sample sequenced in a study. TCRdb recomputed calls from the 5' RACE reads with MiXCR, one row per CDR3 protein. Of about 43,000 distinct CDR3 sequences in the sample, over 20% were seen once. The sorted Tregs were CD4+CD25+CD127-/low cells. The sequencing input was Tregs sorted from a lymph node. The receptors here all came from a female donor with breast cancer.

This clonotype was observed at least ten times. V is TRBV20-1 and J is TRBJ2-7; a weak D match, TRBD2 (6 bases). V lost 3 bases, J lost 4 bases, and 16 bases lay in between. The CDR3 contains 14 residues. Germline assignment: CDR1 DFQATT and CDR2 SNEGSKA (reference sequence). Written as DNA, the CDR3 is TGCAGTGCTAGTGGGAAGCGGGCGGCTTACGAGCAGTACTTC. Translation gives CSASGKRAAYEQYF.

The CDR3 nucleotides are TGTGCCAGCAGCTTCTTCGGACAGGGTGACACTGAAGCTTTCTTT. The encoded protein is CASSFFGQGDTEAFF. This sequence joins TRBV11-2 and TRBJ1-1; 8 nucleotides line up with TRBD1. CDR3 length: 15 residues. Germline CDR1 is SGHAT and CDR2 is FQNNGV. Trimming took 3 bases from V and 3 from J; bases not matched to a gene: 6.

This clonotype appeared many times. The rearrangement links TRBV28 to TRBJ2-1; a possible D gene is TRBD2 (6 bases). There are 11 residues in the CDR3. Germline V gene lookup returns CDR1 MDHEN and CDR2 SYDVKM. CDR3 region: CAGGNYNEQFF. The DNA of the CDR3 is TGTGCAGGCGGGAATTACAATGAGCAGTTCTTC.

This clonotype was picked up one time. V usage is TRBV9 and J usage is TRBJ1-2; D perhaps matches TRBD1 (5 bases). CDR1 is SGDLS and CDR2 is YYNGEE in the germline V gene. Trimming took 3 bases from V and 8 from J, leaving 20 bases between them. The CDR3 has 15 amino acids. CDR3 loop: CASSDEPGRYGGYTF. In nucleotides, the CDR3 is TGTGCCAGCAGCGACGAACCGGGACGGTATGGAGGCTACACCTTC.

A few counts support this clonotype. The V and J genes are TRBV11-2 and TRBJ1-1, with 9 bases that match TRBD1. Germline loops: CDR1 SGHAT, CDR2 FQNNGV. After removal of 5 bases from V and 12 bases from J, the junction contained 10 bases not matched to a gene. The CDR3 is 13 residues long. CDR3 coding DNA: TGTGCCAGCAGCCTCAAGACAGGGGGTGCGTCTTTCTTT. Amino acid sequence: CASSLKTGGASFF.

Remarks on this clonotype: A much more abundant neighbour one base away suggests this may be a read error. This chain links TRBV6-1 with TRBJ2-7; no clear D gene. The CDR3 loop spans 11 amino acids. CDR1 and CDR2 (germline): MNHNS, SASEGT. The CDR3 loop reads CAGSEAPAQYF. The CDR3 bases are TGTGCCGGCAGTGAAGCCCCGGCCCAGTACTTC.

The gene calls are TRBV7-2 and TRBJ2-3; 7 bases map to TRBD2. The CDR3 contains 15 residues. Germline CDR1 SGHTA, CDR2 FQGNSA. V lost 2 bases, J lost 1 base, and 3 bases stayed unmatched. The CDR3 loop is CASSLFSGRTDTQYF. In DNA, the CDR3 is TGTGCCAGCAGCTTATTTAGCGGGCGCACAGATACGCAGTATTTT.